A selection of T cell receptor beta chains follows, all from one sample in a study of T cells in localized non-small cell lung cancer. Generated by immunoSEQ multiplex PCR, the TCRdb table keeps only in-frame clones and is missing some. The sample records roughly 3,000 clones, about 23% being singletons. The sequenced sample was lung tumor tissue, obtained before any cancer treatment. These receptors were obtained from a man aged 40 to 75 with stage I lung adenocarcinoma. CDR3s include the opening cysteine and the closing phenylalanine or tryptophan.

CASSPGGTNQPQHF | TRBV11-3
CASKTANSNQPQHF | TRBV19
CASSLAGPNTGELFF | TRBV11-3
CASSEGRALTIQNTEAFF | TRBV11-3
CASSLRKPQGDEKLFF | TRBV11-3